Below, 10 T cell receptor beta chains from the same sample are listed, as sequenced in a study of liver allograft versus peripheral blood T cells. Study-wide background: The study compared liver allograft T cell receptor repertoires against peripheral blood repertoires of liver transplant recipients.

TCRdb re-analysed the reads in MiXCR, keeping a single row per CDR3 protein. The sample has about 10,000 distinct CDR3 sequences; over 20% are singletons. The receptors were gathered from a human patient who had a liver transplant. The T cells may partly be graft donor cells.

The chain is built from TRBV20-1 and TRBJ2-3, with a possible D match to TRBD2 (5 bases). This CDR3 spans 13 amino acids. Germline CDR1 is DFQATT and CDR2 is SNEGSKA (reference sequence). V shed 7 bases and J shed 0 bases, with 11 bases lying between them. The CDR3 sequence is CSVERPSTDTQYF. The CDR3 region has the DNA TGCAGTGTAGAGCGGCCCAGCACAGATACGCAGTATTTT.

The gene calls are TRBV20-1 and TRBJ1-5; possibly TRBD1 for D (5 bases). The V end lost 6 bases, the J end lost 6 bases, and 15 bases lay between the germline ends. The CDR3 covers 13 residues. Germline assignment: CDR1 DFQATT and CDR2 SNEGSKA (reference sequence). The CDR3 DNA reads TGCAGTGCAACCAGGGAGGCCGGTCAGCCCCAGCATTTT. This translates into CSATREAGQPQHF.

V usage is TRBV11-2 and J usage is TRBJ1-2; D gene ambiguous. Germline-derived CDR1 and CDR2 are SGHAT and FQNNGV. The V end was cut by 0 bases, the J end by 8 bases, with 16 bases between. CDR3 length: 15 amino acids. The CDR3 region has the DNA TGTGCCAGCAGCTTAGATCCGCGGCGGATAGAGGGCTACACCTTC. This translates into CASSLDPRRIEGYTF. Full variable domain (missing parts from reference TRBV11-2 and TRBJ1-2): EAGVAQSPRYKIIEKRQSVAFWCNPISGHATLYWYQQILGQGPKLLIQFQNNGVVDDSQLPKDRFSAERLKGVDSTLKIQPAKLEDSAVYLCASSLDPRRIEGYTFGSGTRLTVV.

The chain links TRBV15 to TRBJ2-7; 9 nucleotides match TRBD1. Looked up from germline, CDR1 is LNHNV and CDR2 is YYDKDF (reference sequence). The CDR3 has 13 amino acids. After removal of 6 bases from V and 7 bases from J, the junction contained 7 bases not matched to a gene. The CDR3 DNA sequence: TGTGCCACCAGTACACAGGGGGCGGGTGAGCAGTACTTC. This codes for CATSTQGAGEQYF.

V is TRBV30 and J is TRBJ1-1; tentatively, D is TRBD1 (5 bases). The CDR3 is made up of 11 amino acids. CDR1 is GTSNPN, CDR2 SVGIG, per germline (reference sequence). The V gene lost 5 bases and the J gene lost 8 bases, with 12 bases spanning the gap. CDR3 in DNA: TGTGCCTGGGGGGTCTGGGGCGAAGCTTTCTTT. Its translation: CAWGVWGEAFF.

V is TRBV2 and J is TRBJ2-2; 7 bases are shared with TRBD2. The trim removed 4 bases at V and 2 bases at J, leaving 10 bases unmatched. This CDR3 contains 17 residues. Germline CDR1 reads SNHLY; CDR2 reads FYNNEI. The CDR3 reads CASSGDLAVPNTGELFF. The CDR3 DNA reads TGTGCCAGCAGTGGGGACCTAGCGGTTCCTAACACCGGGGAGCTGTTTTTT.

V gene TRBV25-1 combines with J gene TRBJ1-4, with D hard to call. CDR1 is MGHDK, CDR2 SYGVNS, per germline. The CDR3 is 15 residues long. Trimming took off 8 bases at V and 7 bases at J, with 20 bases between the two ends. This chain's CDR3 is CASSNPQREGEKLFF. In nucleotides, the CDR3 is TGTGCCAGCTCGAACCCGCAAAGGGAAGGTGAAAAACTGTTTTTT.

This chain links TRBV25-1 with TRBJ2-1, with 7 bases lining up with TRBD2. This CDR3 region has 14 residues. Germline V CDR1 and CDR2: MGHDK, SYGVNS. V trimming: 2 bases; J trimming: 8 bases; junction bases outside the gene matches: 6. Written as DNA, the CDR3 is TGTGCCAGCAGTGAACCGGCGGGAGTATATGAGCAGTTCTTC. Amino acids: CASSEPAGVYEQFF.

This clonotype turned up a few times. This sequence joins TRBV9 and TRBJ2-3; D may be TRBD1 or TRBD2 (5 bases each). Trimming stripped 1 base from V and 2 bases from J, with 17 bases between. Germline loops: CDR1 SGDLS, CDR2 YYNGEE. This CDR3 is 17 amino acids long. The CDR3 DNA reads TGTGCCAGCAGCGTATCTTTAACGGGGACGTTCACAGATACGCAGTATTTT. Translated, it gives CASSVSLTGTFTDTQYF.

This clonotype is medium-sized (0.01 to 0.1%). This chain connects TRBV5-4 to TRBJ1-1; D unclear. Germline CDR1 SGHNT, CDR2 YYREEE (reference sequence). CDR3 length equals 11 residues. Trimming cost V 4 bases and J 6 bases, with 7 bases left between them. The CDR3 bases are TGTGCCAGCAGCCCGAAGCCTGAAGCTTTCTTT. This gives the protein CASSPKPEAFF.